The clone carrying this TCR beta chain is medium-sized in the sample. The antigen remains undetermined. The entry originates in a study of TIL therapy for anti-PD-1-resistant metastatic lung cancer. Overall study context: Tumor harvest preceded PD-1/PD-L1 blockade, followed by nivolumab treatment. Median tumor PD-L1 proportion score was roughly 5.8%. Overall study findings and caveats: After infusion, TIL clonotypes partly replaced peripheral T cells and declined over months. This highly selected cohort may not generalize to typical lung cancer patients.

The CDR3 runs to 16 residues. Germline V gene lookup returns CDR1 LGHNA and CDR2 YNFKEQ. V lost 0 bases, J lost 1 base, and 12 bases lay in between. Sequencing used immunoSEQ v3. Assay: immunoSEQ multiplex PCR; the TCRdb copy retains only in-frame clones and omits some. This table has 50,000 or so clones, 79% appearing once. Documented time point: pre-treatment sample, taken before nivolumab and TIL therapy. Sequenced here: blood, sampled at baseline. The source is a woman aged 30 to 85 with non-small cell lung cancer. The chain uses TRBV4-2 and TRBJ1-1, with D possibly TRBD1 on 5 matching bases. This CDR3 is CASSQDYPRGNTEAFF. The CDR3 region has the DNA TGTGCCAGCAGCCAAGATTATCCGAGGGGGAACACTGAAGCTTTCTTT.